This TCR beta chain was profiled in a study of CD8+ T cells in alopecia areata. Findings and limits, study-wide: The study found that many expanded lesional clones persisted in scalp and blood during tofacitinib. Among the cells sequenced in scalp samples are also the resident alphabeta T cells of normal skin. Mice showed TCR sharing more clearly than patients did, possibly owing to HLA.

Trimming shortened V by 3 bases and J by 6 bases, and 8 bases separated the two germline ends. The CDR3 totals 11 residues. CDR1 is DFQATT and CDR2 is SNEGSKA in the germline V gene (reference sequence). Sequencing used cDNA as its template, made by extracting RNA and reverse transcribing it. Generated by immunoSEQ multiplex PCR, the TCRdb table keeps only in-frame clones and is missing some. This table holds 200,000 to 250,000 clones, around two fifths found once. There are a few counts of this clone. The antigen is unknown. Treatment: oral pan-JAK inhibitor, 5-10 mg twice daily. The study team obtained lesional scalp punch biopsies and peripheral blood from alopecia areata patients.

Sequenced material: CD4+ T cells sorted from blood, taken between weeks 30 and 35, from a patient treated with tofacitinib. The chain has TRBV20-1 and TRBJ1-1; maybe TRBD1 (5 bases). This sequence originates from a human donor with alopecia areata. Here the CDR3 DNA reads TGCAGTGCTAGGCGGGACTCTGAAGCTTTCTTT. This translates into CSARRDSEAFF.